The 14 T cell receptor beta chains given below trace back to one sample, sequenced in a study of blood T cells in healthy people across ages. The second PCR ran roughly 7 to 11 cycles with a sample-barcoded 5' primer and J-beta primers. One entry per CDR3 protein, called by TCRdb with MiXCR from the 5' RACE reads. The sample lists 650,000 to 950,000 distinct CDR3 sequences, 44% seen once, with roughly 18% in the top ten. The specimen sequenced was blood. The receptors shown here come from a man in his 60s in good health.

This clonotype appeared a single time. The chain employs TRBV20-1 and TRBJ2-1; TRBD2 aligns across 13 bases. Germline CDR1 and CDR2: DFQATT and SNEGSKA (reference sequence). The CDR3 is 13 residues long. J lost 6 bases, V lost 6 bases, and 2 bases had no gene match. The CDR3 DNA sequence: TGCAGTGCGGGACTAGCGGGGAGCAATGAGCAGTTCTTC. Protein: CSAGLAGSNEQFF.

This clonotype came up a few times. The chain joins TRBV20-1 to TRBJ2-3, with a possible D match to TRBD2 (6 bases). Germline V gene lookup returns CDR1 DFQATT and CDR2 SNEGSKA (reference sequence). The CDR3 is made up of 13 amino acids. V was trimmed by 0 bases and J by 8 bases, leaving 12 bases between them. The CDR3 DNA sequence: TGCAGTGCTAGAGATGGGGACGGGGGTACGCAGTATTTT. Residues: CSARDGDGGTQYF.

The chain links TRBV6-6 to TRBJ2-1, with 11 bases matching TRBD2. Germline V gives CDR1 MNHNY, CDR2 SVGAGI (reference sequence). With 5 bases clipped from V and 13 bases from J, the junction kept 13 bases outside the gene matches. CDR3 size: 15 residues. The CDR3 reads CASSRTSGLGRTQFF. The CDR3, as DNA: TGTGCCAGCAGTCGGACTAGCGGGCTTGGAAGGACCCAGTTCTTC.

This clonotype was counted only a few times. The chain carries TRBV29-1 and TRBJ1-2; D might be TRBD1 (5 bases). The germline V gene has CDR1 SQVTM and CDR2 ANQGSEA. The CDR3 is 12 amino acids. V shed 5 bases and J shed 4 bases, with 11 bases lying between them. In DNA, the CDR3 is TGCAGCGTTCTTGGAGACAGCTATGGCTACACCTTC. Residues: CSVLGDSYGYTF.

The rearrangement joins TRBV11-1 to TRBJ1-1, with D tentatively TRBD1 (6 bases). The CDR3 has 16 residues. Looked up from germline, CDR1 is SGHAT and CDR2 is FQDESV (reference sequence). V was trimmed by 5 bases and J by 1 base, leaving 17 bases between them. CDR3 amino acids: CASSRVGTGQNTEAFF. The CDR3 DNA follows: TGTGCCAGCAGCCGGGTCGGGACGGGACAGAACACTGAAGCTTTCTTT.

J is TRBJ2-7 and V is TRBV2; perhaps TRBD2 as D (6 bases). Trimming left V 2 bases short and J 1 base short, with 12 bases between. This CDR3 is built from 15 residues. Germline CDR1 and CDR2: SNHLY and FYNNEI. The CDR3 coding sequence is TGTGCCAGCAGTGAAATGGGAAGCGGGTCCTACGAGCAGTACTTC. This sequence encodes CASSEMGSGSYEQYF.

The chain uses TRBV4-3 and TRBJ2-3, with 10 bases matching TRBD2. The germline V gene has CDR1 LGHNA and CDR2 YSLEER. The V gene end was trimmed by 4 bases and the J gene end by 2 bases; junction bases not matched to a gene: 6. The CDR3 sequence is 16 residues long. The CDR3 DNA reads as TGCGCCAGCAGCCCGCGGACTAGCGGACCCACAGATACGCAGTATTTT. Amino acids: CASSPRTSGPTDTQYF.

The gene calls are TRBV30 and TRBJ1-2, with D possibly being TRBD1 (5 bases). In germline, CDR1 is GTSNPN, CDR2 SVGIG (reference sequence). The CDR3 is 13 amino acids. V shed 2 bases and J shed 8 bases, with 15 bases lying between them. The CDR3 DNA follows: TGTGCCTGGAGTCGGGAGGGAGAGGGGGGCTACACCTTC. Its protein product is CAWSREGEGGYTF.

This chain connects TRBV4-3 to TRBJ1-2; 9 bases are shared with TRBD1. This CDR3 has 16 amino acids. V gave up 4 bases and J gave up 8 bases; unmatched junction bases: 14. Germline V gene sequence: CDR1 LGHNA, CDR2 YSLEER. The CDR3 DNA sequence: TGCGCCAGCAGCCCGGAAGCCGGGACAGGGTCGGGCGGCTACACCTTC. Protein product: CASSPEAGTGSGGYTF.

This clonotype was counted between two and nine times. The CDR3 DNA sequence: TGCAGTGCTAGAGATCTCGGGACAGTCTACGAGCAGTACTTC. Its translation is CSARDLGTVYEQYF. V and J are TRBV20-1 and TRBJ2-7, with TRBD1 matching 7 bases. Germline V gene data show CDR1 as DFQATT and CDR2 as SNEGSKA (reference sequence). The CDR3 covers 14 residues. With 0 bases clipped from V and 3 bases from J, the junction kept 5 bases outside the gene matches.

The CDR3 reads CAISEQSIANTGELFF. Here the CDR3 DNA reads TGTGCCATCAGTGAGCAGAGCATCGCGAACACCGGGGAGCTGTTTTTT. The chain is built from TRBV10-3 and TRBJ2-2; D is unclear. Trimming pared 2 bases from V and 0 bases from J, leaving 10 bases between. Germline V gene lookup returns CDR1 ENHRY and CDR2 SYGVKD. The CDR3 has 16 amino acids.

The V gene is TRBV29-1, the J gene TRBJ2-7; D ambiguous. The CDR3 is 12 residues long. CDR1 and CDR2 from the germline V gene are SQVTM and ANQGSEA. V gave up 5 bases and J gave up 1 base, with 9 bases separating them. The chain's CDR3 is CSVSDGSYEQYF. The CDR3 DNA reads TGCAGCGTTTCGGACGGTTCCTACGAGCAGTACTTC.

This chain joins TRBV7-2 and TRBJ2-1, with D possibly TRBD2 on 5 matching bases. Looked up from germline, CDR1 is SGHTA and CDR2 is FQGNSA. Trimming took off 6 bases at V and 5 bases at J, with 14 bases between the two ends. The CDR3 is 14 amino acids. In DNA form, the CDR3 reads TGTGCCAGCAGTCGTAGGACTGGGAACAATGAGCAGTTCTTC. Protein product: CASSRRTGNNEQFF.

V usage is TRBV14 and J usage is TRBJ2-7, with D perhaps matching TRBD1 (6 bases). Trimming cost V 2 bases and J 10 bases, with 12 bases left between them. This CDR3 has 12 amino acids. Looked up from germline, CDR1 is SGHDN and CDR2 is FVKESK. The CDR3: CASSQTDSLQYF. Here the CDR3 DNA reads TGTGCCAGCAGCCAAACGGACAGCCTTCAGTACTTC. The complete variable domain, with remaining parts taken from reference TRBV14 and TRBJ2-7, reads EAGVTQFPSHSVIEKGQTVTLRCDPISGHDNLYWYRRVMGKEIKFLLHFVKESKQDESGMPNNRFLAERTGGTYSTLKVQPAELEDSGVYFCASSQTDSLQYFGPGTRLTVT.